This TCR beta chain was identified during a study of OX40 agonist ivuxolimab in advanced cancers. Turning to the study itself: One hepatocellular carcinoma and two cutaneous melanoma patients partially responded. Notes on the study in general: Relative to CD4+, CD8+ T cells held more expanded clones on average.

Notes on this clone: Its antigen is undetermined.

Trimming took off 2 bases at V and 6 bases at J, with 10 bases between the two ends. CDR3 length: 13 amino acids. Germline values: CDR1 LNHDA, CDR2 SQIVND (reference sequence). Sequencing used immunoSEQ multiplex PCR; TCRdb keeps in-frame clones, though not all of them. Of tens of thousands of clones listed, about 91% were seen once; the top ten hold 2.5% to 3%. This TCR was sampled from an adult with an advanced solid tumor such as melanoma, head and neck, liver or kidney cancer. The gene calls are TRBV19 and TRBJ1-1, with D perhaps TRBD1 (5 bases). This sample comprised CD4+ or CD8+ T cells sorted from blood, obtained in a trial of the OX40 agonist ivuxolimab. CDR3 amino acids: CASSIRGTAEAFF. The CDR3 nucleotides are TGTGCCAGTAGTATAAGGGGAACGGCTGAAGCTTTCTTT.